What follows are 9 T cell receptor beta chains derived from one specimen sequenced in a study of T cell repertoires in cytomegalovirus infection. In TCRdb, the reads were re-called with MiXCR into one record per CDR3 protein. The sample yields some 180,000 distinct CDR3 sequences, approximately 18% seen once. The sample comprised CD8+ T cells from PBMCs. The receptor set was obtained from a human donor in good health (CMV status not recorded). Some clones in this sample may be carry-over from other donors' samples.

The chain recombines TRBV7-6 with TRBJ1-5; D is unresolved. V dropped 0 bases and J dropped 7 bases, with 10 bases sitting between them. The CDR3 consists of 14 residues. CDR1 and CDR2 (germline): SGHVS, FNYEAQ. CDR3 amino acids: CASSLAKGVQPQHF. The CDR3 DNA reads TGTGCCAGCAGCTTAGCTAAAGGAGTCCAGCCCCAGCATTTT.

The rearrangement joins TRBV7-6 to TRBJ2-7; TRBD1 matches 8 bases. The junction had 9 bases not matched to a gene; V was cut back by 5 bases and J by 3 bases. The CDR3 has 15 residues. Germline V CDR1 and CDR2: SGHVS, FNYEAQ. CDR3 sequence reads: CASSPPGQGNYEQYF. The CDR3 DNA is TGTGCCAGCAGCCCCCCCGGACAGGGTAACTACGAGCAGTACTTC. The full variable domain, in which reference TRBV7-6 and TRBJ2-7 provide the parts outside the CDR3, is GAGVSQSPRYKVTKRGQDVALRCDPISGHVSLYWYRQALGQGPEFLTYFNYEAQQDKSGLPNDRFSAERPEGSISTLTIQRTEQRDSAMYRCASSPPGQGNYEQYFGPGTRLTVT.

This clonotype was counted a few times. This CDR3 is CATSSTPDYNEQFF. As DNA, the CDR3 is TGTGCCACCAGCAGCACCCCAGACTACAATGAGCAGTTCTTC. The chain joins TRBV15 to TRBJ2-1, with unresolved D. The CDR3 contains 14 residues. V was trimmed by 3 bases and J by 3 bases, leaving 9 bases between them. Germline V gives CDR1 LNHNV, CDR2 YYDKDF (reference sequence).

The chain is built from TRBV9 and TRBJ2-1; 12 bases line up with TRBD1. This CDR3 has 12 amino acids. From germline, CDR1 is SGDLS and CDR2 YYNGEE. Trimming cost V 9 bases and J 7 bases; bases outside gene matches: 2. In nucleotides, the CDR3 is TGTGCCACGGGACAGGGGGCTAATGAGCAGTTCTTC. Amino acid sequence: CATGQGANEQFF.

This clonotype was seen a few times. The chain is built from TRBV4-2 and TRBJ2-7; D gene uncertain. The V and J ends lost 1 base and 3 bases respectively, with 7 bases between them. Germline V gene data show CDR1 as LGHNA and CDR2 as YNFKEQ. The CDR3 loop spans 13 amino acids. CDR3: CASSQVVNYEQYF. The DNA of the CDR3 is TGTGCCAGCAGCCAAGTAGTCAACTACGAGCAGTACTTC.

The DNA for the CDR3 is TGTGCCAGTCCCGGAGGGGGGCGGGAGACCCAGTACTTC. Protein product: CASPGGGRETQYF. V gene TRBV2 combines with J gene TRBJ2-5; either TRBD1 or TRBD2 may supply D (6 bases each). The CDR3 runs to 13 residues. Germline CDR1 reads SNHLY; CDR2 reads FYNNEI. Trimming cost V 9 bases and J 5 bases, with 16 bases left between them.

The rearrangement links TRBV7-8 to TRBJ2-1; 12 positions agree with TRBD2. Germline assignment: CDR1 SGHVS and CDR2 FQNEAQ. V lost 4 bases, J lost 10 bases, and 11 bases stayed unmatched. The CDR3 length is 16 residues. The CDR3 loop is CASSSPGLAGPAEQFF. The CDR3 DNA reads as TGTGCCAGCAGCTCCCCGGGACTAGCGGGTCCTGCGGAGCAGTTCTTC. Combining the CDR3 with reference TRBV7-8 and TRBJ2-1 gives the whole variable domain GAGVSQSPRYKVAKRGQDVALRCDPISGHVSLFWYQQALGQGPEFLTYFQNEAQLDKSGLPSDRFFAERPEGSVSTLKIQRTQQEDSAVYLCASSSPGLAGPAEQFFGPGTRLTVL.

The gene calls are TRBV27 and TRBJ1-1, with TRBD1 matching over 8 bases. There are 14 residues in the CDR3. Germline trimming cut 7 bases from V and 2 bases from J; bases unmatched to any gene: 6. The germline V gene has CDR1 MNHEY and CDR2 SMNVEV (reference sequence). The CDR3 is CASKPGQVNTEAFF. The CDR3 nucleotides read TGTGCCAGCAAACCGGGACAGGTTAACACTGAAGCTTTCTTT.

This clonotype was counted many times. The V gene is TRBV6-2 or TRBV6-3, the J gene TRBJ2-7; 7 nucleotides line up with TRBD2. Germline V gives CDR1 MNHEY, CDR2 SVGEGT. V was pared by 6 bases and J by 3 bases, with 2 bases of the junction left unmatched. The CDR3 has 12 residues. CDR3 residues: CASSWDYYEQYF. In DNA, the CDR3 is TGTGCCAGCAGCTGGGACTACTACGAGCAGTACTTC.